The present TCR beta chain was sequenced within a study of cytomegalovirus exposure and HLA in healthy donors. Germline lookup yields CDR1 KGHSH and CDR2 LQKENI. The CDR3 loop spans 11 amino acids. Between the trimmed V and J ends, which lost 3 bases and 5 bases, there was a span of 5 bases. Regarding the study as a whole: Some V segments could not be told apart, so they were left out, TRBV6-2 and TRBV6-3 among them.

The study ran its PCR with 60 Vbeta and 13 Jbeta primers. The method was immunoSEQ multiplex PCR; TCRdb's version includes in-frame clones alone and lacks a portion of them. The sample has fewer than 300,000 clones, 80% to 90% seen once; the top ten hold 3.5% to 4.5%. As regards this clone: The antigen is unknown.

Sequenced sample: PBMCs. The chain links TRBV18 to TRBJ2-7; perhaps TRBD1 as D (5 bases). The source of this sequence is a man aged 40-49 years in good health and CMV-seropositive. CDR3 in DNA: TGTGCCAGCTCACCCAGGGACGAGCAGTACTTC. It yields the protein CASSPRDEQYF. Full variable domain (remainder filled in from reference TRBV18 and TRBJ2-7): NAGVMQNPRHLVRRRGQEARLRCSPMKGHSHVYWYRQLPEEGLKFMVYLQKENIIDESGMPKERFSAEFPKEGPSILRIQQVVRGDSAAYFCASSPRDEQYFGPGTRLTVT.